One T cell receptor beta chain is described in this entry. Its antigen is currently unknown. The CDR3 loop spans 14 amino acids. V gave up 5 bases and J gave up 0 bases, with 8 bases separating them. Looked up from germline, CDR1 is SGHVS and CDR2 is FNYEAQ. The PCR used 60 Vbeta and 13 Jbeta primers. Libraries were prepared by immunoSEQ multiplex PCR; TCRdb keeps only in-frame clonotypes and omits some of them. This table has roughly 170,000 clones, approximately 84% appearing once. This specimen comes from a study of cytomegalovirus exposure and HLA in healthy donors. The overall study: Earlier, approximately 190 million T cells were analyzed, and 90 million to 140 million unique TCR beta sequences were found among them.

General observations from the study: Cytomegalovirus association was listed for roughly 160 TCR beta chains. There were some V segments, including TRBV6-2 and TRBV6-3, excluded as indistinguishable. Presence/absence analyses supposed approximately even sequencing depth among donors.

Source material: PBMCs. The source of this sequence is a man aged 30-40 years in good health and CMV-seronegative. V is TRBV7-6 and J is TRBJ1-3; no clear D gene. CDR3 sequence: CASSLTNSGNTIYF. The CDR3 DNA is TGTGCCAGCAGCCTAACTAACTCTGGAAACACCATATATTTT.